This T cell receptor (beta chain) appears in the sequencing data of a study of blood T cells in healthy people across ages. Study observations and caveats: Researchers deemed the diversity estimates from one million T cells underestimates. Not knowing donor CMV status may have confounded expanded clonotype changes.

Trimming removed 8 bases at V and 0 bases at J, with 5 bases between. CDR3 size: 11 residues. In germline, CDR1 is SGHVS, CDR2 FNYEAQ. Many counts were recorded for this clonotype. The antigen is unknown. A sample-barcoded 5' primer and a J-beta primer mix were used in a second PCR of about 7 to 12 cycles. Every cDNA was tagged by a template-switch adaptor with 12 random nucleotides. TCRdb reprocessed the 5' RACE reads with MiXCR, giving one entry per CDR3 protein. The data contain about 900,000 distinct CDR3 sequences, under 50% of them singletons. Sequencing was done on a sample of blood. The origin of this receptor is a man aged 30-40 years in good health. This chain links TRBV7-6 with TRBJ2-7, with D hard to call. The CDR3 region has the DNA TGTGCCAGCGGCAGCTCCTACGAGCAGTACTTC. This translates into CASGSSYEQYF.